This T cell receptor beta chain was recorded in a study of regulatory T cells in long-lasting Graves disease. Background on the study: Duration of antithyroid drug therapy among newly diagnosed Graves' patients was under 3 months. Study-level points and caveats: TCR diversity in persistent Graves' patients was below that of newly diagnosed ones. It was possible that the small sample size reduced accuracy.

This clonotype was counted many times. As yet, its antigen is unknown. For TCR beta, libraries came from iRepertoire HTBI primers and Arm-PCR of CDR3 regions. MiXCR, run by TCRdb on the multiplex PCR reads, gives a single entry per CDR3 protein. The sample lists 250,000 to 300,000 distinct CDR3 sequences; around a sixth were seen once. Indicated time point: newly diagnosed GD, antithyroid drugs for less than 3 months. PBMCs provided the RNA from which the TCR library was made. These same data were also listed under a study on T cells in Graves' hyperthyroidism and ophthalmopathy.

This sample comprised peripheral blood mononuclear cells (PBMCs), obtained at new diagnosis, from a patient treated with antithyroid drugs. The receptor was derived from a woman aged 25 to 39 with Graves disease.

CDR3 region: CASSQQDSPLHF. The CDR3 bases are TGTGCCAGCTCGCAGCAGGATTCACCCCTCCACTTT. This chain links TRBV11-2 with TRBJ1-6; the D is unclear. The germline V gene has CDR1 SGHAT and CDR2 FQNNGV. CDR3 length: 12 residues. Trimming left V 8 bases short and J 8 bases short, with 10 bases between.